The clone carrying this T cell receptor (beta chain) was detected only a few times. Its specificity is unknown. The V gene's germline CDR1 is WSHSY and CDR2 SAAADI. The CDR3 length is 13 residues. V gave up 2 bases and J gave up 6 bases; unmatched junction bases: 3. One entry per CDR3 protein, called by TCRdb with MiXCR from the 5' RACE reads. Here the sample spans fewer than 500,000 distinct CDR3 sequences, 20% to 25% being singletons. The data were taken from a study of CD8 T cells in ankylosing spondylitis. Findings of the study overall: A TCR beta motif of seven or eight highly homologous variants appeared characteristic of ankylosing spondylitis blood.

This TCR came from a male donor with ankylosing spondylitis. The gene calls are TRBV10-2 and TRBJ1-1; 7 bases are shared with TRBD1. Sequencing used blood, either unsorted or a sorted T cell fraction (not recorded which). The DNA of the CDR3 is TGCGCCAGCAGTGAGCCGGGGACAGCTGAAGCTTTCTTT. It translates to CASSEPGTAEAFF.